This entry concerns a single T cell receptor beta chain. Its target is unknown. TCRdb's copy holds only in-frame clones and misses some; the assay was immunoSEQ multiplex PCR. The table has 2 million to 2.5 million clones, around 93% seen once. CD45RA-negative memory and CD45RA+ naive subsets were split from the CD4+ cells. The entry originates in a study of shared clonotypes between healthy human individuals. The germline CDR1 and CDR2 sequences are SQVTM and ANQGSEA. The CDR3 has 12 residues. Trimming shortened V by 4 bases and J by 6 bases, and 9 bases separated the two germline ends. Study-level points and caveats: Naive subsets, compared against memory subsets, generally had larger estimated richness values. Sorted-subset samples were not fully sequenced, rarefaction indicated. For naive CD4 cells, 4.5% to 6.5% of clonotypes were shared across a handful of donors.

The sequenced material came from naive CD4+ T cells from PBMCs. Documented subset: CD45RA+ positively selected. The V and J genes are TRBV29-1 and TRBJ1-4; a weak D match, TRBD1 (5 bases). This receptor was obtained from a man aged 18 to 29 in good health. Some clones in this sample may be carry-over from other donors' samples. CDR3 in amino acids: CSVAQVDEKLFF. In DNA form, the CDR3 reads TGCAGCGTTGCACAGGTTGATGAAAAACTGTTTTTT.